The clone carrying this TCR beta chain was found a few times. As yet, its antigen is unknown. This record belongs to a study of T cell responses to AZD1222 COVID-19 vaccine. CDR1 is LGHDT, CDR2 YNNKEL, per germline (reference sequence). V lost 5 bases, J lost 0 bases, and 8 bases lay in between. The CDR3 has 13 amino acids. Produced via immunoSEQ multiplex PCR; TCRdb's table is partial and in-frame only. Of about 120,000 clones detected, 75% to 90% appear once; the ten largest clones hold roughly 3.9%. Study outcomes and limitations: Baseline seropositivity characterized only six AZD1222 recipients. Sampled repertoires all dated from after the peak T cell response. Clonal diversity may have been underestimated, and the donors were mostly white British, with more females than males.

The V call is TRBV3-1 (or the pseudogene TRBV3-2), the J call TRBJ2-7; D unclear. This sequence originates from an adult in good health. The source material was peripheral blood, sampled on day 0 of MenACWY control vaccination. This chain's CDR3 is CASSRSNSYEQYF. In nucleotides, the CDR3 is TGTGCCAGCAGCAGGTCTAACTCCTACGAGCAGTACTTC.